A selection of T cell receptor beta chains follows, all from one sample in a study of blood T cell repertoires in COVID-19. Data came from immunoSEQ multiplex PCR; TCRdb stores just in-frame clones and leaves some out. The sample holds fewer than 150,000 clones, 80% to 90% seen once. Material: peripheral blood. These receptors were collected from a woman aged 40-49 years with acute or convalescent COVID-19. Both conserved end residues are part of each CDR3. The D gene is left open where the match is weak. Size values are once, few and many counts, or a class for expanded clones, and some rows have none.

J gene	clone size	D gene	V gene	CDR3 DNA	CDR3 protein
TRBJ1-2	few	TRBD1	TRBV7-9	TGTGCCAGCAGCTCGGACAGGGAGGACTATGGCTACACCTTC	CASSSDREDYGYTF
TRBJ2-2	-	-	TRBV10-3	TGTGCCATCAGTGAGGGACCGGGACTTGCAACTGGGGAGCTGTTTTTT	CAISEGPGLATGELFF
TRBJ1-1	-	-	TRBV19	TGTGCCAGTAGTGCGGGACGGCTTTCTCATGACCCTGAAGCTTTCTTT	CASSAGRLSHDPEAFF
TRBJ2-4	-	TRBD2	TRBV4-3	TGCGCCAGCAGCCAAGAGGCGGGAGGTGTGACGGCCAAAAACATTCAGTACTTC	CASSQEAGGVTAKNIQYF
TRBJ1-3	-	-	TRBV7-9	TGTGCCAGCAGCTTAATGGCAGTCTCTGGAAACACCATATATTTT	CASSLMAVSGNTIYF
TRBJ1-4	-	TRBD1	TRBV7-7	TGTGCCAGCAGCTCAGGACAGGGGGTGGGCACTAATGAAAAACTGTTTTTT	CASSSGQGVGTNEKLFF
TRBJ1-2	once	-	TRBV2	TGTGCCAGCACTCTGGGGGGGGCCCGGGGCTACACCTTC	CASTLGGARGYTF
TRBJ2-7	-	-	TRBV6-5	TGTGCCAGCAGTTACACCGGACACTTCTACGAGCAGTACTTC	CASSYTGHFYEQYF
TRBJ2-1	-	-	TRBV3-1/TRBV3-2	TGTGCCAGCAGCCAAGAAGGGCGGGTTGAGCAGTTCTTC	CASSQEGRVEQFF
TRBJ2-5	-	TRBD1	TRBV4-1	TGCGCCAGCAGCCAGCCGGACAGGGGTAGGGAGACCCAGTACTTC	CASSQPDRGRETQYF
TRBJ2-5	once	-	TRBV5-1	TGCGCCAGCAGCCTTACTTCTACAGGGTCGGGGGAGACCCAGTACTTC	CASSLTSTGSGETQYF
TRBJ2-7	-	TRBD2	TRBV5-1	TGCGCCAGTAGCGGGGGGAACGAGCAGTACTTC	CASSGGNEQYF
TRBJ1-2	-	TRBD1	TRBV5-1	TGCGCCAGCAGCTTGGACAGGGGAGACTATGGCTACACCTTC	CASSLDRGDYGYTF
TRBJ2-1	-	TRBD2	TRBV5-6	TGTGCCAGCAGCTTGGTGTTAGCGGGTACCTACAATGAGCAGTTCTTC	CASSLVLAGTYNEQFF
TRBJ1-1	-	-	TRBV10-3	TGTGCCATCAGTACAGGGCCGAACACTGAAGCTTTCTTT	CAISTGPNTEAFF
TRBJ1-2	-	-	TRBV6-5	TGTGCCAGCAGTTACTCCCTGGCAGGGAAAATGGAGGGCTACACCTTC	CASSYSLAGKMEGYTF
TRBJ2-1	-	-	TRBV21-1	TGTGCCAGCAGCGCAGGCCGGACTCCGGGCTACAATGAGCAGTTCTTC	CASSAGRTPGYNEQFF
TRBJ2-7	-	TRBD2	TRBV11-3	TGTGCCAGCAGCCTGCGGGGGGCGTTCTACGAGCAGTACTTC	CASSLRGAFYEQYF
TRBJ2-3	once	-	TRBV18	TGTGCCAGCTCACCAGTAGACTCCACAGATACGCAGTATTTT	CASSPVDSTDTQYF
TRBJ1-5	-	-	TRBV28	TGTGCCAGCAACATCAGGGGTCGCGCGTTTCAGCCCCAGCATTTT	CASNIRGRAFQPQHF
TRBJ1-1	-	TRBD1	TRBV4-1	TGCGCCAGCAGCCAACGGACAGGGGGCACTGAAGCTTTCTTT	CASSQRTGGTEAFF
TRBJ1-5	-	TRBD1	TRBV19	TGTGCCAGTAGTAGACAGGGACCCTATCAGCCCCAGCATTTT	CASSRQGPYQPQHF
TRBJ1-2	-	-	TRBV30	TGTGCCTGGAGTCCGTCACTGGGGCCTGGCTACACCTTC	CAWSPSLGPGYTF
TRBJ2-7	-	TRBD1	TRBV10-3	TGTGCCATCAGTATCGGGACAGGGGTCGAGCAGTACTTC	CAISIGTGVEQYF
TRBJ2-5	-	-	TRBV6-2/TRBV6-3	TGTGCCAGCAGTTTAGGGGCGGGACTCTCCCAAGAGACCCAGTACTTC	CASSLGAGLSQETQYF
TRBJ2-5	-	TRBD2	TRBV7-7	TGTGCTAGCAGCTTGGGACTAGCGGGAGAGACCCAGTACTTC	CASSLGLAGETQYF
TRBJ1-4	-	TRBD1	TRBV20-1	TGCAGTGCTAGTCCTGGGGACAGGGGGCGGGAAAAACTGTTTTTT	CSASPGDRGREKLFF
TRBJ2-1	-	TRBD2	TRBV9	TGTGCCAGCAGCCCGACTAGCGGACTTTACAATGAGCAGTTCTTC	CASSPTSGLYNEQFF
TRBJ1-3	-	-	TRBV15	TGTGCCACCAGCACCCTCTTATCTGGAAACACCATATATTTT	CATSTLLSGNTIYF
TRBJ2-5	-	TRBD2	TRBV5-4	TGTGCCAGCAGCTCGGAGGGACTAGGGGAAGAGACCCAGTACTTC	CASSSEGLGEETQYF
TRBJ2-1	-	-	TRBV5-1	TGCGCCAGCAGCCTAGGGGGAGCCTACAATGAGCAGTTCTTC	CASSLGGAYNEQFF
TRBJ2-3	-	-	TRBV4-3	TGCGCCAGCAGCCAAGATGGGCGCACAGATACGCAGTATTTT	CASSQDGRTDTQYF
TRBJ2-7	-	TRBD1	TRBV18	TGTGCCAGCTCACCAAGGGGGACAGGGATAGTCTACGAGCAGTACTTC	CASSPRGTGIVYEQYF